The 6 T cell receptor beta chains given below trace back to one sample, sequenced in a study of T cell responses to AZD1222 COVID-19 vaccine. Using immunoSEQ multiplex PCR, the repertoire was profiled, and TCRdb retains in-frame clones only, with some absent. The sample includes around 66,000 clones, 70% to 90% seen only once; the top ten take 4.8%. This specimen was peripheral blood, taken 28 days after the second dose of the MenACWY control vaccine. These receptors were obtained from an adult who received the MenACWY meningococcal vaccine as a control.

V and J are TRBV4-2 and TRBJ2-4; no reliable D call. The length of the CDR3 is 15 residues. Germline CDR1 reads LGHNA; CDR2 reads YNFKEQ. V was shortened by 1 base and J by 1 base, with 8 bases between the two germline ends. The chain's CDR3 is CASSQVGNAKNIQYF. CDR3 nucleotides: TGTGCCAGCAGCCAAGTTGGAAACGCCAAAAACATTCAGTACTTC.

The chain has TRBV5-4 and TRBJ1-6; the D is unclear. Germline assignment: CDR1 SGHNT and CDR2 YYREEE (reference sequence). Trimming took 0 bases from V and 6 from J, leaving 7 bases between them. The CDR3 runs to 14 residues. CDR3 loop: CASSLEGPNSPLHF. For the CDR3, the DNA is TGTGCCAGCAGCTTGGAAGGCCCTAATTCACCCCTCCACTTT.

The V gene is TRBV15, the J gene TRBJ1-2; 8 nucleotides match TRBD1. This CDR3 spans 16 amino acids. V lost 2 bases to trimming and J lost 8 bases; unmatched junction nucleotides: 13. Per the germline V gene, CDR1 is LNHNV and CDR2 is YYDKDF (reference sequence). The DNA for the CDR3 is TGTGCCACCAGCAGAATTTCTTCAGGGGGCGCTGGAGGCTACACCTTC. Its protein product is CATSRISSGGAGGYTF.

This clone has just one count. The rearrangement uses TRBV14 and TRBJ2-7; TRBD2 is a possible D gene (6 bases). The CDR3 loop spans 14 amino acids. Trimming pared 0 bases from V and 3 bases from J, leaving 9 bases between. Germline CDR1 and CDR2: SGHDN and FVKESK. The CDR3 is CASSQDGGIYEQYF. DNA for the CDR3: TGTGCCAGCAGCCAAGACGGAGGGATCTACGAGCAGTACTTC.

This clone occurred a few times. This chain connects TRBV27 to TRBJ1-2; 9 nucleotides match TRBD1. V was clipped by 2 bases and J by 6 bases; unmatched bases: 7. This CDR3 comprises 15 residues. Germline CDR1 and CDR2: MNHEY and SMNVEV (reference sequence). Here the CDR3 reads CASSLPIDRGDGYTF. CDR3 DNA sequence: TGTGCCAGCAGTTTACCTATTGACAGGGGGGATGGCTACACCTTC.

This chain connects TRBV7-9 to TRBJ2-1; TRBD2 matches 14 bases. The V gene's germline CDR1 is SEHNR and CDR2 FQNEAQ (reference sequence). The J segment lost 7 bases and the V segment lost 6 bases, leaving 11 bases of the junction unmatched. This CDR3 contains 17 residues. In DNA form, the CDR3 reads TGTGCCAGCAGACTCACGACTAGCGGGAGGGGGAAGAATGAGCAGTTCTTC. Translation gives CASRLTTSGRGKNEQFF.